This TCR beta chain emerged from a study of breast tumors, draining lymph nodes, adjacent tissues. About this clonotype itself: Antigen specificity is unknown. The junction departs from the called germline gene at one end, perhaps through a read error.

Samples came from axillary lymph nodes draining the breast cancer. TCRdb processed the multiplex PCR reads anew with MiXCR; each CDR3 protein has one entry. The sample includes 200,000 to 300,000 distinct CDR3 sequences, more than 30% seen only once; the top ten take more than 0.95%. CDR3 length: 14 amino acids. Germline CDR1 is LGHDT and CDR2 is YNNKEL (reference sequence). Study conclusions and caveats: Tumor repertoires ranked between lymph nodes and nontumor tissue in diversity, with V and J gene preferences.

Sequences were obtained from axillary lymph node tissue. This TCR derives from a female donor with breast cancer. Some clones in this sample may be carry-over from other donors' samples. The chain joins TRBV3-1 to TRBJ2-7; perhaps TRBD2 as D (6 bases). The CDR3 here is CPSNQGVGGSEQYF. For the CDR3, the DNA is TGTCCCAGCAACCAAGGCGTAGGAGGGAGCGAGCAGTACTTC.